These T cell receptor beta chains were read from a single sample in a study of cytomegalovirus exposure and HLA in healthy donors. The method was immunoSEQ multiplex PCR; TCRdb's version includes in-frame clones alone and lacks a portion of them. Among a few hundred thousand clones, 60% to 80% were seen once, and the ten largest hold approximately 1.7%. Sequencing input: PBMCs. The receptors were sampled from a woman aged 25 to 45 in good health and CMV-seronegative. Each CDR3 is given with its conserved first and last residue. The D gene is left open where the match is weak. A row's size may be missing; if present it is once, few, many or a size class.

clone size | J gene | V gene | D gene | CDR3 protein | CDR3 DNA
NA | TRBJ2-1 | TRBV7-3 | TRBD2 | CASSPGLAAYNEQFF | TGTGCCAGCAGCCCGGGACTAGCGGCATACAATGAGCAGTTCTTC
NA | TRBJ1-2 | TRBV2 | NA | CASSGTNGYGYTF | TGTGCCAGCAGTGGGACAAATGGCTATGGCTACACCTTC
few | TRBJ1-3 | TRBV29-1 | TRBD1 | CSVLGTGGYGNTIYF | TGCAGCGTACTCGGGACAGGGGGCTACGGAAACACCATATATTTT
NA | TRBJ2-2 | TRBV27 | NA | CASSTTESRELFF | TGTGCCAGCAGTACCACAGAGTCCCGGGAGCTGTTTTTT
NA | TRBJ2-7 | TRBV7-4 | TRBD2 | CASSLGLAGGPVQYF | TGTGCCAGCAGCTTAGGACTAGCGGGGGGGCCGGTGCAGTACTTC
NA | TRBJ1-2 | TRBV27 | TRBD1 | CASSTWTGLDYGYTF | TGTGCCAGCAGTACCTGGACAGGGTTGGACTATGGCTACACCTTC
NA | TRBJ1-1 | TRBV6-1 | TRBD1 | CASSDGTDLNTEAFF | TGTGCCAGCAGTGACGGGACAGATCTGAACACTGAAGCTTTCTTT
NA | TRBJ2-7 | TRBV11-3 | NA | CASSLVTTYEQYF | TGTGCCAGCAGCTTAGTGACTACCTACGAGCAGTACTTC
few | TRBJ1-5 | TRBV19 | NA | CASSINSNSNQPQHF | TGTGCCAGTAGTATAAATAGCAATAGCAATCAGCCCCAGCATTTT
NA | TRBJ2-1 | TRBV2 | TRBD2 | CASSMGLAGANEQFF | TGTGCCAGCAGTATGGGACTAGCGGGGGCGAATGAGCAGTTCTTC
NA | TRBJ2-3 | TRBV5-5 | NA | CASSFSGDISTDTQYF | TGTGCCAGCAGCTTTTCCGGGGATATTAGCACAGATACGCAGTATTTT
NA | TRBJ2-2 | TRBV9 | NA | CASSVAGEANTGELFF | TGTGCCAGCAGCGTAGCGGGGGAAGCGAACACCGGGGAGCTGTTTTTT
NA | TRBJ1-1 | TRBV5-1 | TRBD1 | CASSLGIGGVTEAFF | TGCGCCAGCAGCTTGGGAATAGGGGGCGTAACTGAAGCTTTCTTT
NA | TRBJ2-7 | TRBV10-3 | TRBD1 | CAISRTGVDAYEQYF | TGTGCCATCAGCCGGACAGGGGTGGACGCCTACGAGCAGTACTTC
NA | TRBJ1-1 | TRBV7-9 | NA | CSSSFGGETEAFF | TGTTCCAGCAGCTTCGGGGGGGAAACTGAAGCTTTCTTT
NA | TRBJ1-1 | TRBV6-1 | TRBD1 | CAISDRTGQGGMNTEAFF | TGTGCCATCAGTGATCGGACGGGACAGGGGGGGATGAACACTGAAGCTTTCTTT
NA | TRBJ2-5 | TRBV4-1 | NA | CASSQGLTQETQYF | TGCGCCAGCAGCCAAGGGTTAACTCAAGAGACCCAGTACTTC
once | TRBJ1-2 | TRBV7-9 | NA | CASSRREGPANYGYTF | TGTGCCAGCAGCCGGAGAGAGGGCCCTGCTAACTATGGCTACACCTTC
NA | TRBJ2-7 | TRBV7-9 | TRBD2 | CASSTSGRFYEQYF | TGTGCCAGCAGCACGAGCGGGAGGTTCTACGAGCAGTACTTC
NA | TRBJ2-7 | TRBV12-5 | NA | CASGFRGGSYEQYF | TGTGCTAGTGGTTTTCGTGGAGGATCCTACGAGCAGTACTTC
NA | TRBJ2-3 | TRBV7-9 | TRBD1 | CASSLGQGETDTQYF | TGTGCCAGCAGCTTAGGGCAGGGGGAAACAGATACGCAGTATTTT
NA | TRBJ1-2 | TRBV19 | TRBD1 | CASSIDRGNYGYTF | TGTGCCAGTAGTATAGACAGGGGGAACTATGGCTACACCTTC
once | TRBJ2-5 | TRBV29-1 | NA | CSVAFVVQETQYF | TGCAGCGTGGCCTTCGTGGTTCAAGAGACCCAGTACTTC
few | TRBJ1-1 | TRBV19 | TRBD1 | CASSIDWDRGRAFF | TGTGCCAGTAGTATAGATTGGGACAGGGGCAGAGCTTTCTTT
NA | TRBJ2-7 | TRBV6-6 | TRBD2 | CASSSSGVEQYF | TGTGCCAGCAGTTCGAGCGGGGTCGAGCAGTACTTC
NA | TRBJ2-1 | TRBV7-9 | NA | CASSPEGVTTANEQFF | TGTGCCAGCAGCCCCGAGGGGGTTACAACGGCCAATGAGCAGTTCTTC